This T cell receptor (beta chain) was captured in a study of blood T cell repertoires in COVID-19. Assay used: immunoSEQ multiplex PCR; TCRdb lists only in-frame clones, some missing. The table lists 200,000 to 250,000 clones, 82% of them singletons. With 11 bases clipped from V and 0 bases from J, the junction kept 5 bases outside the gene matches. CDR3 size: 13 residues. Germline V gives CDR1 SEHNR, CDR2 FQNEAQ (reference sequence). The sequencing sample was made of PBMCs or T cells enriched from blood (not recorded which). The TCR was taken from a woman aged 55-70 years who had recovered from COVID-19. The chain is built from TRBV7-9 and TRBJ2-3; 7 bases agree with TRBD2. The CDR3 spells CAESGASTDTQYF. CDR3 DNA: TGTGCCGAGAGCGGGGCTAGCACAGATACGCAGTATTTT.